The subject of this entry is one T cell receptor (beta chain). What it binds is not known. The junction had 1 base not matched to a gene; V was cut back by 2 bases and J by 2 bases. CDR1 is SNHLY, CDR2 FYNNEI, per germline. The CDR3 loop spans 14 amino acids. The primer mix had 60 Vbeta and 13 Jbeta primers. The data were produced by immunoSEQ multiplex PCR, yet TCRdb's version contains in-frame clones alone and is incomplete. The sample has fewer than 130,000 clones; more than 70% are singletons. This specimen comes from a study of cytomegalovirus exposure and HLA in healthy donors. Notes on the study in general: A later analysis found most CMV-associated TCR beta chains apparently HLA-restricted.

This sequence originates from an older woman in good health and CMV-seropositive. Sequencing was done on a sample of PBMCs. This chain links TRBV2 with TRBJ2-3, with 7 bases matching TRBD2. CDR3 coding DNA: TGTGCCAGCAGTGAACAGCGGGACACAGATACGCAGTATTTT. Protein sequence: CASSEQRDTDTQYF.